These 10 T cell receptor beta chains came from one sample sequenced in a study of cytomegalovirus exposure and HLA in healthy donors. PCR primers comprised 60 Vbeta and 13 Jbeta primers. The protocol was immunoSEQ multiplex PCR, while the TCRdb copy is restricted to in-frame clones and leaves out a portion. The table records approximately 160,000 clones, approximately 85% of them present only once. Material: PBMCs. Receptors were obtained from a girl between 5 and 17 years old in good health and CMV-seropositive.

The chain couples TRBV9 to TRBJ2-6; 8 bases align to TRBD1. The CDR3 runs to 17 residues. The trim removed 0 bases at V and 4 bases at J, leaving 6 bases unmatched. CDR1 and CDR2 from the germline V gene are SGDLS and YYNGEE. The CDR3 coding sequence is TGTGCCAGCAGCGTAGGGCAGGGGGCGCTCGGGGCCAACGTCCTGACTTTC. This encodes CASSVGQGALGANVLTF.

This clone is a singleton in its sample. The chain recombines TRBV11-3 with TRBJ2-5; the match to TRBD2 covers 12 bases. Germline assignment: CDR1 SGHNT and CDR2 YENEEA. The junction had 9 bases not matched to a gene; V was cut back by 1 base and J by 3 bases. The CDR3 loop spans 18 amino acids. CDR3 bases: TGTGCCAGCAGCTTAGCCGCCGGACTAGCGGGACGAAAAGAGACCCAGTACTTC. Protein: CASSLAAGLAGRKETQYF.

This clone was observed a single time. The chain employs TRBV29-1 and TRBJ2-7; TRBD2 aligns across 12 bases. J was trimmed by 3 bases and V by 4 bases; bases with no gene match: 10. Germline CDR1 and CDR2: SQVTM and ANQGSEA. CDR3 length equals 16 residues. CDR3 nucleotide sequence: TGCAGCGTTGTTATCGGACTAGCGGGGTACTTCTACGAGCAGTACTTC. It encodes CSVVIGLAGYFYEQYF.

The chain combines TRBV29-1 with TRBJ2-2; the match to TRBD2 covers 7 bases. The germline V gene has CDR1 SQVTM and CDR2 ANQGSEA. This CDR3 comprises 14 residues. The V and J ends lost 5 bases and 6 bases, in that order; junction bases with no gene match: 9. CDR3 sequence (DNA): TGCAGCGTTCCGGGGGGATCTGACCCCGGGGAGCTGTTTTTT. Its translation is CSVPGGSDPGELFF.

The V call is TRBV20-1, the J call TRBJ1-2; no clear D gene. CDR1 and CDR2 (germline): DFQATT, SNEGSKA (reference sequence). CDR3 size: 11 residues. V was shortened by 6 bases and J by 2 bases, with 7 bases between the two germline ends. The CDR3 sequence is CSAPRNYGYTF. The CDR3 bases are TGCAGTGCGCCGAGGAACTATGGCTACACCTTC.

This chain connects TRBV7-9 to TRBJ2-2, with D perhaps TRBD1 (6 bases). The CDR3 contains 16 residues. In germline, CDR1 is SEHNR, CDR2 FQNEAQ (reference sequence). Deletions cut 6 bases from V and 7 bases from J, with 21 bases between. In nucleotides, the CDR3 is TGTGCCAGCAGGCCCACAGGGTTATCAAGTGTCGGGGAGCTGTTTTTT. It yields the protein CASRPTGLSSVGELFF.

This clone was counted a few times. The chain is built from TRBV7-2 and TRBJ2-5, with a possible D match to TRBD1 (6 bases). CDR1 and CDR2 from the germline V gene are SGHTA and FQGNSA. This CDR3 has 13 amino acids. Trimming cost V 5 bases and J 2 bases, with 9 bases left between them. The CDR3 region is CASSVGQQETQYF. The CDR3 nucleotides read TGTGCCAGCAGCGTCGGACAGCAAGAGACCCAGTACTTC.

J is TRBJ2-1 and V is TRBV30, with 10 bases identical to TRBD2. The CDR3 is made up of 15 amino acids. The trim removed 2 bases at V and 0 bases at J, leaving 1 base unmatched. Germline V lookup: CDR1 GTSNPN, CDR2 SVGIG (reference sequence). The CDR3 spells CAWSSGGASYNEQFF. CDR3 DNA: TGTGCCTGGAGTAGCGGGGGGGCCTCCTACAATGAGCAGTTCTTC.

This chain joins TRBV4-1 and TRBJ2-5, with D possibly being TRBD1 (6 bases). The V end lost 2 bases, the J end lost 1 base, and 11 bases lay between the germline ends. Germline V gene data show CDR1 as MGHRA and CDR2 as YSYEKL. This CDR3 is built from 15 residues. Here the CDR3 DNA reads TGCGCCAGCAGCCAATTGAGGACAGTCCAAGAGACCCAGTACTTC. Its protein is CASSQLRTVQETQYF.

The V call is TRBV10-1, the J call TRBJ2-3; 8 bases fit TRBD2. V dropped 0 bases and J dropped 3; count of bases not matched to a gene: 5. The germline V gene encodes CDR1 WNHNN and CDR2 SYGVQD (reference sequence). The CDR3 is 16 residues long. CDR3 protein: CASSESMAGGTDTQYF. The CDR3 DNA reads TGCGCCAGCAGTGAGTCGATGGCGGGGGGTACAGATACGCAGTATTTT.